The clone carrying this T cell receptor beta chain was picked up a small number of times. Its target is not known. The sample is drawn from a study of glioma-infiltrating T cells. TCR alpha and beta CDR3 regions were amplified from RNA using iRepertoire nested multiplex PCR. One entry per CDR3 protein, called by TCRdb with MiXCR from the multiplex PCR reads. The sample includes fewer than 500,000 distinct CDR3 sequences, 41% of them seen just once. V lost 8 bases to trimming and J lost 5 bases, with 18 bases between them. This CDR3 has 14 residues. Notes on the study in general: Only very few CDR3 sequences appeared in both tissue and blood.

The chain carries TRBV12-3 or TRBV12-4 and TRBJ1-1, with D perhaps TRBD1 (5 bases). This receptor was obtained from a human donor with low-grade glioma or glioblastoma, undergoing nonglioma brain surgery, or in good health (not recorded which). The sample was glioma tissue, nonneoplastic brain tissue, or PBMCs (not recorded which). Here the CDR3 reads CASGYSGGWTEAFF. CDR3 bases: TGTGCCAGCGGTTACTCGGGGGGATGGACTGAAGCTTTCTTT.